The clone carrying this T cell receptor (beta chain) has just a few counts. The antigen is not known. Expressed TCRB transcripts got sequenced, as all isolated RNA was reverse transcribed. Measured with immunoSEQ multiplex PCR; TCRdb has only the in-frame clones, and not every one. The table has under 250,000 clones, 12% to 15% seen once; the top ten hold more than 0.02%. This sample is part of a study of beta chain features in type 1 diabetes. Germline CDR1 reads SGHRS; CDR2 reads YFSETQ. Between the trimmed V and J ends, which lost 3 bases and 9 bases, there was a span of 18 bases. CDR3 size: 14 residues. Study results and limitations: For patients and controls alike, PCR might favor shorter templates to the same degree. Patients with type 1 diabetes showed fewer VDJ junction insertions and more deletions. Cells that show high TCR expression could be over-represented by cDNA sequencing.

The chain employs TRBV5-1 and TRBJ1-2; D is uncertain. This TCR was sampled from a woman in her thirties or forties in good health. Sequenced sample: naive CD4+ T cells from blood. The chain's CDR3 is CASSWGGGPGRYTF. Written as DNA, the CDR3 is TGCGCCAGCAGCTGGGGAGGAGGGCCCGGGCGCTACACCTTC. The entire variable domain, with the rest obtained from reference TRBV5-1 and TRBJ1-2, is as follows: KAGVTQTPRYLIKTRGQQVTLSCSPISGHRSVSWYQQTPGQGLQFLFEYFSETQRNKGNFPGRFSGRQFSNSRSEMNVSTLELGDSALYLCASSWGGGPGRYTFGSGTRLTVV.